These T cell receptor beta chains were read from a single sample in a study of T cells in Graves' hyperthyroidism and ophthalmopathy. TCRdb processed the multiplex PCR reads anew with MiXCR; each CDR3 protein has one entry. This sample has 490,000 or so distinct CDR3 sequences, with 22% found just once. Sequencing was carried out using blood. All receptors derive from a woman in her 70s with Graves' ophthalmopathy. Both conserved end residues are part of each CDR3. Not every row has a clone size; where given, it reads once, few, many or a size class.

v_gene: TRBV12-3/TRBV12-4; abundance: few; CDR3aa: CASSLGQGTELFF
v_gene: TRBV2; abundance: many; CDR3aa: CASSEGQGNYGYTF
v_gene: TRBV2; abundance: few; CDR3aa: CASSVGMGAAYEQYF
v_gene: TRBV2; abundance: many; CDR3aa: CASNGQGFTDTQYF
v_gene: TRBV20-1; abundance: many; CDR3aa: CSLGPGDTQYF
v_gene: TRBV20-1; abundance: NA; CDR3aa: CSARDVNYGYTF
v_gene: TRBV5-5; abundance: NA; CDR3aa: CASSLTSQETQYF
v_gene: TRBV30; abundance: few; CDR3aa: CAWSPGGWYEQYF
v_gene: TRBV3-1; abundance: NA; CDR3aa: CASSQDTARLYGYTF
v_gene: TRBV7-8; abundance: many; CDR3aa: CASSPAGSVNTGELFF
v_gene: TRBV28; abundance: NA; CDR3aa: CASSPPPGKKGARTNYGYTF